The 25 T cell receptor beta chains in this list originate from one sample, sequenced in a study of T cell responses to AZD1222 COVID-19 vaccine. TCRdb keeps only in-frame clones here, not all; method: immunoSEQ multiplex PCR. The sample has 95,000 to 150,000 clones, approximately 84% seen once. This material consisted of peripheral blood, taken on day 0 of AZD1222 vaccination. Source of these receptors: an adult in good health.

CDR3 bases: TGTGCCAGCTCACCCAGGGGACACTCCTATAATTCACCCCTCCACTTT. It yields the protein CASSPRGHSYNSPLHF. The chain employs TRBV18 and TRBJ1-6; possible D gene TRBD1, 6 bases. CDR3 size: 16 residues. The germline gives CDR1 KGHSH, CDR2 LQKENI. The V end was cut by 3 bases, the J end by 0 bases, with 9 bases between. Using reference TRBV18 and TRBJ1-6 for the parts outside the CDR3, the full variable domain is NAGVMQNPRHLVRRRGQEARLRCSPMKGHSHVYWYRQLPEEGLKFMVYLQKENIIDESGMPKERFSAEFPKEGPSILRIQQVVRGDSAAYFCASSPRGHSYNSPLHFGNGTRLTVT.

The rearrangement joins TRBV5-6 to TRBJ1-1, with unresolved D. Looked up from germline, CDR1 is SGHDT and CDR2 is YYEEEE. The CDR3 extends over 13 amino acids. The ends were cut back, 2 bases at V and 10 bases at J, with 15 bases in the middle. CDR3 nucleotides: TGTGCCAGCAGCTTTTCTTCCAACGTCGGAGCTTTCTTT. Residues: CASSFSSNVGAFF.

The chain employs TRBV27 and TRBJ2-1, with D possibly TRBD1 on 7 matching bases. The CDR3 length is 15 residues. V lost 5 bases and J lost 7, with 18 bases in between. The germline V gene encodes CDR1 MNHEY and CDR2 SMNVEV (reference sequence). The CDR3 protein is CASSVGTVGLNEQFF. The CDR3 DNA is TGTGCCAGCAGTGTGGGGACAGTTGGACTAAATGAGCAGTTCTTC.

This clone was recorded only once. J is TRBJ2-2 and V is TRBV5-6; 13 bases match TRBD2. This CDR3 contains 19 residues. Per germline, CDR1 SGHDT and CDR2 YYEEEE. With V trimmed by 0 bases and J by 3 bases, 8 bases remained unmatched. CDR3 sequence reads: CASSLEGLAGRLDTGELFF. In DNA, the CDR3 is TGTGCCAGCAGCTTGGAGGGACTAGCGGGAAGATTGGACACCGGGGAGCTGTTTTTT.

The chain couples TRBV6-5 to TRBJ1-1; no definite D call. Trimming pared 2 bases from V and 1 base from J, leaving 11 bases between. This CDR3 has 15 amino acids. Per the germline V gene, CDR1 is MNHEY and CDR2 is SVGAGI. CDR3 in amino acids: CASSYGDTGNTEAFF. The CDR3 nucleotides read TGTGCCAGCAGTTACGGGGATACTGGGAACACTGAAGCTTTCTTT.

This chain uses TRBV24-1 with TRBJ2-1; 7 nucleotides agree with TRBD1. The germline gives CDR1 KGHDR, CDR2 SFDVKD. The CDR3 covers 16 residues. With 4 bases clipped from V and 7 bases from J, the junction kept 12 bases outside the gene matches. In DNA form, the CDR3 reads TGTGCCACCAGTGACTCCAGACAGGGCGGAAGGAATGAGCAGTTCTTC. The encoded protein is CATSDSRQGGRNEQFF.

V gene TRBV25-1 combines with J gene TRBJ1-2, with D possibly TRBD1 on 5 matching bases. The CDR3 runs to 12 residues. CDR1 and CDR2 from the germline V gene are MGHDK and SYGVNS. V lost 6 bases, J lost 8 bases, and 13 bases lay in between. CDR3 region: CASRGRADGYTF. The DNA of the CDR3 is TGTGCCAGCAGAGGCAGGGCGGACGGCTACACCTTC.

This chain joins TRBV19 and TRBJ2-2; the D gene is possibly TRBD2 (5 bases). This CDR3 is built from 13 residues. V lost 5 bases and J 4 bases, leaving 8 bases between the germline ends. Germline lookup yields CDR1 LNHDA and CDR2 SQIVND (reference sequence). For the CDR3, the DNA is TGTGCCAGTAGTCCTGGACTCACCGGGGAGCTGTTTTTT. Residues: CASSPGLTGELFF.

The CDR3 DNA reads TGCGCCAGCAGCTTATGGACAGGGAACACTGAAGCTTTCTTT. Protein: CASSLWTGNTEAFF. This rearrangement joins TRBV5-1 to TRBJ1-1, with 7 positions matching TRBD1. Germline V gene sequence: CDR1 SGHRS, CDR2 YFSETQ. The CDR3 is made up of 14 amino acids. V shed 2 bases, J shed 1 base, and the junction held 2 bases outside the gene matches.

V gene TRBV30 combines with J gene TRBJ1-1; 9 bases fit TRBD1. CDR3 size: 13 residues. Germline CDR1 GTSNPN, CDR2 SVGIG (reference sequence). V shed 8 bases and J 1 base; nucleotides not matched to a gene: 5. The CDR3 DNA follows: TGTGCCGTTACAGGGGGCCCGAACACTGAAGCTTTCTTT. Translated, it gives CAVTGGPNTEAFF.

The chain recombines TRBV6-5 with TRBJ2-7; D may match TRBD1 or TRBD2 (5 bases each). The CDR3 is 15 residues long. Per the germline V gene, CDR1 is MNHEY and CDR2 is SVGAGI. Trimming removed 5 bases from V and 4 bases from J, with 18 bases in between. The CDR3 loop reads CASSHRGRGEYEQYF. CDR3 bases: TGTGCCAGCAGTCATAGGGGCAGAGGGGAGTACGAGCAGTACTTC.

This clone was seen a single time. The chain links TRBV4-2 to TRBJ1-2, with D perhaps matching TRBD1 (5 bases). The CDR3 is 14 residues long. Germline CDR1 and CDR2: LGHNA and YNFKEQ. V shed 2 bases and J shed 4 bases, with 11 bases lying between them. The CDR3 sequence is CASSQTGTFYGYTF. The CDR3 DNA is TGTGCCAGCAGCCAAACCGGGACCTTCTATGGCTACACCTTC.

The chain links TRBV5-1 to TRBJ2-1; TRBD1 is a possible D gene (6 bases). The CDR3 has 14 amino acids. The V end lost 0 bases, the J end lost 6 bases, and 10 bases lay between the germline ends. Germline loops: CDR1 SGHRS, CDR2 YFSETQ. CDR3: CASSLAPGANEQFF. CDR3 DNA: TGCGCCAGCAGCTTGGCGCCAGGGGCCAATGAGCAGTTCTTC.

V is TRBV10-1 and J is TRBJ2-7; the D is unclear. Trimming removed 3 bases from V and 3 bases from J, with 3 bases in between. The CDR3 is made up of 11 amino acids. Germline CDR1 and CDR2: WNHNN and SYGVQD (reference sequence). The CDR3 spells CASSDGYEQYF. The CDR3 DNA reads as TGCGCCAGCAGTGACGGCTACGAGCAGTACTTC.

The DNA of the CDR3 is TGTGCCAGTAGTGCTGGCTGGGGACTAGCGGGTAACATTCAGTACTTC. It encodes CASSAGWGLAGNIQYF. The chain joins TRBV19 to TRBJ2-4, with TRBD2 identical over 12 bases. The V gene end was trimmed by 5 bases and the J gene end by 7 bases; junction bases not matched to a gene: 9. CDR1 and CDR2 from the germline V gene are LNHDA and SQIVND (reference sequence). The CDR3 extends over 16 amino acids.

V usage is TRBV9 and J usage is TRBJ2-5, with 9 bases matching TRBD1. After removal of 4 bases from V and 5 bases from J, the junction contained 9 bases not matched to a gene. The CDR3 runs 15 residues. Germline CDR1 reads SGDLS; CDR2 reads YYNGEE. CDR3 residues: CASSPRDRVRETQYF. The CDR3, as DNA: TGTGCCAGCAGCCCTCGGGACAGGGTTCGCGAGACCCAGTACTTC.

This chain joins TRBV19 and TRBJ2-7, with 7 bases identical to TRBD1. The ends lost 3 bases at V and 2 bases at J; junction bases unmatched: 7. CDR1 LNHDA and CDR2 SQIVND come from the germline V gene (reference sequence). The CDR3 covers 15 residues. The CDR3 region has the DNA TGTGCCAGTAGTATTACGAGGACAGGACCCTACGAGCAGTACTTC. This codes for CASSITRTGPYEQYF.

The chain has TRBV19 and TRBJ1-1; the D is unclear. CDR1 is LNHDA and CDR2 is SQIVND in the germline V gene (reference sequence). This CDR3 comprises 11 residues. Trimming took 7 bases from V and 3 from J, leaving 6 bases between them. The CDR3 region has the DNA TGTGCCAGTACTCGGGACACTGAAGCTTTCTTT. As protein: CASTRDTEAFF.

This clone is a singleton in its sample. The J gene is TRBJ1-5, the V gene TRBV4-2, with 8 positions matching TRBD1. CDR3 length: 16 residues. The germline V gene encodes CDR1 LGHNA and CDR2 YNFKEQ. V dropped 1 base and J dropped 0; count of bases not matched to a gene: 2. The CDR3 region has the DNA TGTGCCAGCAGCCAAGGACAGGGGATTAGCAATCAGCCCCAGCATTTT. This codes for CASSQGQGISNQPQHF.

This chain links TRBV28 with TRBJ2-1; TRBD2 is a possible D gene (6 bases). This CDR3 region has 14 residues. Per germline, CDR1 MDHEN and CDR2 SYDVKM. V was clipped by 5 bases and J by 6 bases, with 14 bases between them. The CDR3 DNA reads as TGTGCCAGCAGTCCCCACGGGGGATCCAATGAGCAGTTCTTC. It encodes CASSPHGGSNEQFF.

The V gene is TRBV9, the J gene TRBJ1-1; D gene uncertain. The CDR3 covers 13 residues. The ends were cut back, 0 bases at V and 6 bases at J, with 9 bases in the middle. Looked up from germline, CDR1 is SGDLS and CDR2 is YYNGEE. CDR3 amino acids: CASSVDRRAEAFF. CDR3 nucleotide sequence: TGTGCCAGCAGCGTAGATCGGAGGGCTGAAGCTTTCTTT.

J is TRBJ1-1 and V is TRBV7-2, with unresolved D. V lost 5 bases and J 2 bases, leaving 12 bases between the germline ends. CDR1 and CDR2 (germline): SGHTA, FQGNSA. This CDR3 is built from 14 residues. In nucleotides, the CDR3 is TGTGCCAGCAGCCTAAGGTCAGGTAACACTGAAGCTTTCTTT. Amino acids: CASSLRSGNTEAFF.

The chain has TRBV4-1 and TRBJ2-6; D remains ambiguous. The ends were cut back, 0 bases at V and 0 bases at J, with 9 bases in the middle. Germline loops: CDR1 MGHRA, CDR2 YSYEKL. The CDR3 is 17 amino acids. CDR3 DNA sequence: TGCGCCAGCAGCCAAGAGTACAGCTACTCTGGGGCCAACGTCCTGACTTTC. Amino acid sequence: CASSQEYSYSGANVLTF.

The V gene is TRBV28, the J gene TRBJ1-1; maybe TRBD1 (5 bases). The V gene lost 6 bases and the J gene lost 5 bases, with 13 bases spanning the gap. The germline V gene has CDR1 MDHEN and CDR2 SYDVKM. The CDR3 loop spans 13 amino acids. Here the CDR3 DNA reads TGTGCCAGCAGACCGCCGGCAGGGACTGAAGCTTTCTTT. Translating gives CASRPPAGTEAFF.

This clone was seen only once. The chain joins TRBV5-1 to TRBJ2-2; D may be TRBD1 (5 bases). V lost 0 bases, J lost 4 bases, and 13 bases lay in between. The germline V gene has CDR1 SGHRS and CDR2 YFSETQ. The CDR3 covers 16 residues. CDR3 DNA sequence: TGCGCCAGCAGCTTGGTCTTCCAGGGATTCACCGGGGAGCTGTTTTTT. Its protein product is CASSLVFQGFTGELFF. Based on the CDR3 plus reference TRBV5-1 and TRBJ2-2, the full variable domain is KAGVTQTPRYLIKTRGQQVTLSCSPISGHRSVSWYQQTPGQGLQFLFEYFSETQRNKGNFPGRFSGRQFSNSRSEMNVSTLELGDSALYLCASSLVFQGFTGELFFGEGSRLTVL.